Sequencing of this TCR beta chain was carried out in a study of blood T cells in healthy people across ages. The CDR3 loop spans 15 amino acids. V was pared by 3 bases and J by 11 bases, with 25 bases between. Looked up from germline, CDR1 is DFQATT and CDR2 is SNEGSKA (reference sequence). The use of a sample-barcoded 5' primer and a J-beta primer mix characterized a second PCR of roughly 7 to 11 cycles. TCRdb recomputed calls from the 5' RACE reads with MiXCR, one row per CDR3 protein. The sample shows about 400,000 distinct CDR3 sequences, 52% of them seen only once. Specimen: blood. The chain combines TRBV20-1 with TRBJ2-5; D is perhaps TRBD2 (5 bases). The TCR sequence derives from a man aged 55 to 70 in good health. The CDR3: CSARQRAHTSWEQYF. Written as DNA, the CDR3 is TGCAGTGCTAGGCAGAGGGCTCACACGTCGTGGGAGCAGTACTTC.